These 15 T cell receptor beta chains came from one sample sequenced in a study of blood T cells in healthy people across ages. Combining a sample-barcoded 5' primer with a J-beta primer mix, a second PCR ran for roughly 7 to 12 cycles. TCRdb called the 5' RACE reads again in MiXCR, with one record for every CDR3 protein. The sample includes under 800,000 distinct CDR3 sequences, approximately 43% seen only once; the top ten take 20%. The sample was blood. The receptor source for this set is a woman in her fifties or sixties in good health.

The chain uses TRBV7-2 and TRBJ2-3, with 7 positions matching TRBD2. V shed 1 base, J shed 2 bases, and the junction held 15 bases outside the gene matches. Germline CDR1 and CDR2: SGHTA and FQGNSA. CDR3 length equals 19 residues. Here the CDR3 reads CASSLVRGGSGFYTDTQYF. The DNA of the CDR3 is TGTGCCAGCAGCTTAGTTAGGGGAGGTAGCGGGTTTTACACAGATACGCAGTATTTT.

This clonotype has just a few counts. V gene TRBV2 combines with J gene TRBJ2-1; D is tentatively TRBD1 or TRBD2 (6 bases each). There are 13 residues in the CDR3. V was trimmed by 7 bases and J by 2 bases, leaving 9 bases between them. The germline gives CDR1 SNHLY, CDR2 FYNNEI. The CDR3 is CASNRGPYNEQFF. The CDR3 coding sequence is TGTGCCAGCAACCGGGGGCCCTACAATGAGCAGTTCTTC.

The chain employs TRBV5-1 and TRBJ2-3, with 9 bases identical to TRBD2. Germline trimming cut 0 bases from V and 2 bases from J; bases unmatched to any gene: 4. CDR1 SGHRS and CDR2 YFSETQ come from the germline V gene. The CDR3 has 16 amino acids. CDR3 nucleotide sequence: TGCGCCAGCAGCTTGGGGGTAGCGGGGGACACAGATACGCAGTATTTT. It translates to CASSLGVAGDTDTQYF.

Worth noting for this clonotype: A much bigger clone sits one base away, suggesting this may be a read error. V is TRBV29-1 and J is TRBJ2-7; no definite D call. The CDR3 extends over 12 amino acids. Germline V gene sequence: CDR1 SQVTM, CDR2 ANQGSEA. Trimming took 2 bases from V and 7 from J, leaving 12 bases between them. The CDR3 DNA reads TGCAGCGTTGAACAGGAGTACAATGAGCAGTACTTC. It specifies CSVEQEYNEQYF.

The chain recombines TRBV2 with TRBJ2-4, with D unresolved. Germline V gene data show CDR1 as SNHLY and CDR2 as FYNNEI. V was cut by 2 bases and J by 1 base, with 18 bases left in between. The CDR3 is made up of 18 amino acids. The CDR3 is CASSEKSSRFGAKNIQYF. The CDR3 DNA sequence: TGTGCCAGCAGTGAAAAAAGCTCTAGGTTTGGTGCCAAAAACATTCAGTACTTC.

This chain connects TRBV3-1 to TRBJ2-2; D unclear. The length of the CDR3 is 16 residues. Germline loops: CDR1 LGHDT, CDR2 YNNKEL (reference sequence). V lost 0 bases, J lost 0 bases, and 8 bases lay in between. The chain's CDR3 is CASSQDGLTNTGELFF. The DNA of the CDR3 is TGTGCCAGCAGCCAAGATGGGCTAACGAACACCGGGGAGCTGTTTTTT.

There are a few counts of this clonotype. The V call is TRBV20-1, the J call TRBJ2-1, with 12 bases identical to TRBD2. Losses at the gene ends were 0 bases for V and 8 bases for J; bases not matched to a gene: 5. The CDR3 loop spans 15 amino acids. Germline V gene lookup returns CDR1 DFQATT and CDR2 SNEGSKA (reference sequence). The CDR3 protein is CSARDGASGGDEQFF. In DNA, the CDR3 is TGCAGTGCTAGAGATGGTGCTAGCGGGGGGGATGAGCAGTTCTTC.

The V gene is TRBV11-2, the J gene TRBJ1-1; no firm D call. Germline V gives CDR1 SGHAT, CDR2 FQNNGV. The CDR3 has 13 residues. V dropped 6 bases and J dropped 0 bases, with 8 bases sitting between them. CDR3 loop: CASRRTLNTEAFF. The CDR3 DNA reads TGTGCCAGCAGGAGGACTCTGAACACTGAAGCTTTCTTT.

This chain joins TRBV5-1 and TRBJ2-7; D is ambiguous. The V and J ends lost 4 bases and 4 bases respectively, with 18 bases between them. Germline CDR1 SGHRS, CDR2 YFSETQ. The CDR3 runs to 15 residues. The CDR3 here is CASSPGAAGVYEQYF. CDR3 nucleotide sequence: TGCGCCAGCAGCCCCGGAGCCGCTGGGGTGTACGAGCAGTACTTC.

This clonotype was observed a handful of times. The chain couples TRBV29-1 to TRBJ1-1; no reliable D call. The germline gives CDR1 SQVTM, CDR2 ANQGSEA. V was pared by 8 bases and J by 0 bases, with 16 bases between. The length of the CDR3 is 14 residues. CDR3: CSPRLLGVNTEAFF. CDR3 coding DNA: TGCAGCCCACGGTTATTGGGCGTGAACACTGAAGCTTTCTTT. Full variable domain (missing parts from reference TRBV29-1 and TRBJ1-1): SAVISQKPSRDICQRGTSLTIQCQVDSQVTMMFWYRQQPGQSLTLIATANQGSEATYESGFVIDKFPISRPNLTFSTLTVSNMSPEDSSIYLCSPRLLGVNTEAFFGQGTRLTVV.

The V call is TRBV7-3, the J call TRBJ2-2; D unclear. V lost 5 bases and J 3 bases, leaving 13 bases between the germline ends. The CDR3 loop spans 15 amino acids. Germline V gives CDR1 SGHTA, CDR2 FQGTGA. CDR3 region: CASSQNQGYTGELFF. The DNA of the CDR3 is TGTGCCAGCAGCCAAAATCAAGGGTACACCGGGGAGCTGTTTTTT. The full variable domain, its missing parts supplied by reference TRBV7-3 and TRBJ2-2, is GAGVSQTPSNKVTEKGKYVELRCDPISGHTALYWYRQSLGQGPEFLIYFQGTGAADDSGLPNDRFFAVRPEGSVSTLKIQRTERGDSAVYLCASSQNQGYTGELFFGEGSRLTVL.

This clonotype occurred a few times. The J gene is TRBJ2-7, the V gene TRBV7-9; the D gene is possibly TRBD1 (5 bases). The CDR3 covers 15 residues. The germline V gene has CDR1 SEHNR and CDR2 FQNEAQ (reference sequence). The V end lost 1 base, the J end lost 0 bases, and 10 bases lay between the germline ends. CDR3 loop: CASSLGAGLSYEQYF. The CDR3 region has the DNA TGTGCCAGCAGCTTAGGGGCAGGGCTCTCCTACGAGCAGTACTTC.

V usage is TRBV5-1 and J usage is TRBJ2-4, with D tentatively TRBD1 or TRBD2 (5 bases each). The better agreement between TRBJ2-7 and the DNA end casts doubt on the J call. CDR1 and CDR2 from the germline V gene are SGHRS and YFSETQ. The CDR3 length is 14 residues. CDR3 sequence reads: CASSTGPPVLEQYF. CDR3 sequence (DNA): TGCGCCAGCAGCACGGGACCCCCGGTACTCGAGCAGTACTTC.

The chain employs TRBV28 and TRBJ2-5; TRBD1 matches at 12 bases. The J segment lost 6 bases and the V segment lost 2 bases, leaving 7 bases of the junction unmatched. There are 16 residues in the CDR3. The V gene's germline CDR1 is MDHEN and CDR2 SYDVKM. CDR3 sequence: CASSLGTGGRGKTQYF. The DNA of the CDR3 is TGTGCCAGCAGTTTAGGGACAGGGGGCCGGGGAAAGACCCAGTACTTC.

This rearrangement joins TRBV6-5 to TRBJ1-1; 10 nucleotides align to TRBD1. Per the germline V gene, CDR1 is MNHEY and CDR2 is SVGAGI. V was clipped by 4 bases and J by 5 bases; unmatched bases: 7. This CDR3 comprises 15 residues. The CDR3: CASSSRTGGTTEAFF. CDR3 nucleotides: TGTGCCAGCAGTTCCAGGACAGGGGGAACTACTGAAGCTTTCTTT.